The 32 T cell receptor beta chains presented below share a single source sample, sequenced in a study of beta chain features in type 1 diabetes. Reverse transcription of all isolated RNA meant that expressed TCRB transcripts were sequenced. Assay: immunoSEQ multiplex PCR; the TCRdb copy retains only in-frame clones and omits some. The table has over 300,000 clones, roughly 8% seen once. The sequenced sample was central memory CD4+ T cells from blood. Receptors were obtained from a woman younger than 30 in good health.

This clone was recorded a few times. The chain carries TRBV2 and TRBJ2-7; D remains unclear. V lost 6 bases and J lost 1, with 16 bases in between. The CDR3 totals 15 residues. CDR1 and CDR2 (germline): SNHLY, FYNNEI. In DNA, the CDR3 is TGTGCCAGCAGCCCATACGGAAAGGGATCCTACGAGCAGTACTTC. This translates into CASSPYGKGSYEQYF.

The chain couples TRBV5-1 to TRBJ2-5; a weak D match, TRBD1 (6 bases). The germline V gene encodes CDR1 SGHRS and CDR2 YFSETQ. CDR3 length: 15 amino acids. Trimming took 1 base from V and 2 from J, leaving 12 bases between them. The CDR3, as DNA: TGCGCCAGCAGCTTGAACCCAGGACAGCAAGAGACCCAGTACTTC. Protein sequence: CASSLNPGQQETQYF.

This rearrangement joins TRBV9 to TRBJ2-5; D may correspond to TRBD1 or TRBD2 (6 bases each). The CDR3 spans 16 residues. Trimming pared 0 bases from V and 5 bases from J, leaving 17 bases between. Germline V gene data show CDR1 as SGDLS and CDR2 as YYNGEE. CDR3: CASSVVPAGAGETQYF. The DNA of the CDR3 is TGTGCCAGCAGCGTAGTCCCCGCAGGGGCGGGGGAGACCCAGTACTTC.

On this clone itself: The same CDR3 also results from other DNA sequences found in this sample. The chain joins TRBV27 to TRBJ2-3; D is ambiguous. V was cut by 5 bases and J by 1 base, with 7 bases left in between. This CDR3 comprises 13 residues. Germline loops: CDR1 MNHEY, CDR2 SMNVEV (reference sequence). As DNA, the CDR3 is TGTGCCAGCAGTCTCCCCGGCACAGATACGCAGTATTTT. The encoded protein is CASSLPGTDTQYF.

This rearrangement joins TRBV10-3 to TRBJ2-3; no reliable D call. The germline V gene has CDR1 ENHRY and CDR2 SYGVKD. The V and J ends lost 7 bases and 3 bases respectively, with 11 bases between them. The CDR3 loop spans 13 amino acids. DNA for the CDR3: TGTGCCATCAACCTAGACTGGACAGATACGCAGTATTTT. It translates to CAINLDWTDTQYF.

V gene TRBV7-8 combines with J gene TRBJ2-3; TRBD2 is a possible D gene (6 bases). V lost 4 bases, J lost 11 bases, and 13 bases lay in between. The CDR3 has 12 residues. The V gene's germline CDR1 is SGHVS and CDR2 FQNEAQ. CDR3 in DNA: TGTGCCAGCAGCTCCGGACCCGGGAGGCAGTATTTT. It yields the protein CASSSGPGRQYF.

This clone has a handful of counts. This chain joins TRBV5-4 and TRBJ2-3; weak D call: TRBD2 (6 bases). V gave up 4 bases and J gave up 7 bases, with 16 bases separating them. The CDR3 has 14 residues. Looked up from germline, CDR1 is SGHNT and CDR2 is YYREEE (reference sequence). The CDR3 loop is CASSQPSTRHTQYF. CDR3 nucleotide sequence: TGTGCCAGCAGCCAACCCTCGACTAGACATACGCAGTATTTT.

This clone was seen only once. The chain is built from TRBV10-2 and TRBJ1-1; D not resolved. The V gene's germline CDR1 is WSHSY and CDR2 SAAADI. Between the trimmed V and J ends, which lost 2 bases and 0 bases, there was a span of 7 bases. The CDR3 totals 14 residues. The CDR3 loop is CASSEPSLNTEAFF. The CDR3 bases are TGCGCCAGCAGTGAGCCCTCATTGAACACTGAAGCTTTCTTT.

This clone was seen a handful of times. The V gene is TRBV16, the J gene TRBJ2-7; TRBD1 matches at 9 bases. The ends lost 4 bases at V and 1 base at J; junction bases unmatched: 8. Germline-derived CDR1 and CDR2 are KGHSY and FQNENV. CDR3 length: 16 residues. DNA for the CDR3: TGTGCCAGCAGCCCCCTAACCGGGACAGGGTCCTACGAGCAGTACTTC. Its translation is CASSPLTGTGSYEQYF.

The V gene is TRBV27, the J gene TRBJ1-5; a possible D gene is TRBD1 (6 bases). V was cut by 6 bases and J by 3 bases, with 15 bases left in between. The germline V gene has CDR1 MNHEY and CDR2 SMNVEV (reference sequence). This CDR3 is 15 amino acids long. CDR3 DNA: TGTGCCAGCAGCCAGGGGAGGGTTGACAATCAGCCCCAGCATTTT. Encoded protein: CASSQGRVDNQPQHF.

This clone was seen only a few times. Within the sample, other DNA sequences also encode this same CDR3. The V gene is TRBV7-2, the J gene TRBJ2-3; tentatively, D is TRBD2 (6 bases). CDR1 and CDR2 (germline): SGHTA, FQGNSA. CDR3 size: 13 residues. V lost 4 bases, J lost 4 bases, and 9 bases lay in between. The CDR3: CASSYRLADTQYF. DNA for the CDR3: TGTGCCAGCAGCTACCGACTAGCAGATACGCAGTATTTT. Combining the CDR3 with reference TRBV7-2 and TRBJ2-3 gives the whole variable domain GAGVSQSPSNKVTEKGKDVELRCDPISGHTALYWYRQSLGQGLEFLIYFQGNSAPDKSGLPSDRFSAERTGGSVSTLTIQRTQQEDSAVYLCASSYRLADTQYFGPGTRLTVL.

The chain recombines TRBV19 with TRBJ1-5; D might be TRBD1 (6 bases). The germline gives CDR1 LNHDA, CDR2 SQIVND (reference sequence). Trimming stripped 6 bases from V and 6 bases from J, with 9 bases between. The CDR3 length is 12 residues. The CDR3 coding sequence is TGTGCCAGTAGGGGGGCTGCTCAGCCCCAGCATTTT. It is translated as CASRGAAQPQHF.

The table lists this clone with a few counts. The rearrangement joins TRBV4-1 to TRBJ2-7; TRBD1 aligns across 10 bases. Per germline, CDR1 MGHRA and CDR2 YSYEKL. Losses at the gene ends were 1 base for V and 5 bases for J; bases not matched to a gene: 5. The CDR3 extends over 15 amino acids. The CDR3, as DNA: TGCGCCAGCAGCCAAGCCGGGACAGGGGTTCACGAGCAGTACTTC. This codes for CASSQAGTGVHEQYF.

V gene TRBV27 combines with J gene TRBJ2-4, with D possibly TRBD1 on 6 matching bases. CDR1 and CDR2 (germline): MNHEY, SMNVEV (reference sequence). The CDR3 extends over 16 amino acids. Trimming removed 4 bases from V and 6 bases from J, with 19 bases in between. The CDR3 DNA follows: TGTGCCAGCAGTTCCCCGGGAAGGGGGTATAGAAACATTCAGTACTTC. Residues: CASSSPGRGYRNIQYF.

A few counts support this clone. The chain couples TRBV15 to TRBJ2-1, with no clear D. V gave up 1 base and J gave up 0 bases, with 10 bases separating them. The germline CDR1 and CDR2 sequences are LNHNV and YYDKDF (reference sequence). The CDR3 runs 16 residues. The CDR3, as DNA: TGTGCCACCAGCAGAGTAGGGCGAAGCTCCTACAATGAGCAGTTCTTC. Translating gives CATSRVGRSSYNEQFF.

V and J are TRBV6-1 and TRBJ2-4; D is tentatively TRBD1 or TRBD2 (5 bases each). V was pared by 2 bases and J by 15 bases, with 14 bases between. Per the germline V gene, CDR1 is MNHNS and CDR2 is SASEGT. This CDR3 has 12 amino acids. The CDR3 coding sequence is TGTGCCAGCAGTGAAACCGGGACCGGAGGGTACTTC. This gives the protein CASSETGTGGYF.

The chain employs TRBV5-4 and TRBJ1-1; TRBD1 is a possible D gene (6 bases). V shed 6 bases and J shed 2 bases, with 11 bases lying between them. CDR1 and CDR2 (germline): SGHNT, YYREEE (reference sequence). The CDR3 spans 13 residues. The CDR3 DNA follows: TGTGCCAGCACCAAAGGGACAAACACTGAAGCTTTCTTT. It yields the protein CASTKGTNTEAFF.

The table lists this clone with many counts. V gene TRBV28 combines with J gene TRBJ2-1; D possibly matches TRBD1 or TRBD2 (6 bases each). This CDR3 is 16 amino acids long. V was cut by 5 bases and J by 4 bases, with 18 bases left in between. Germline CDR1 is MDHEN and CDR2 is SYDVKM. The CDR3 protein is CASSNARGLGYNEQFF. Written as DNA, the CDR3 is TGTGCCAGCAGTAACGCCCGGGGGCTGGGGTACAATGAGCAGTTCTTC.

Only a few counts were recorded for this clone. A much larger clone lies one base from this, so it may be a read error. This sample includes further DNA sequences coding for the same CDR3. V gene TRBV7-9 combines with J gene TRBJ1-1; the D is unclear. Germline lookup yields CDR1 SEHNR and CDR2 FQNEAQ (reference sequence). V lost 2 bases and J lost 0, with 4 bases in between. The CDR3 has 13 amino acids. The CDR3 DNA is TGTGCCAGCAGCTTAACGGTGAACACTGAAGCTTTCTTT. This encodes CASSLTVNTEAFF.

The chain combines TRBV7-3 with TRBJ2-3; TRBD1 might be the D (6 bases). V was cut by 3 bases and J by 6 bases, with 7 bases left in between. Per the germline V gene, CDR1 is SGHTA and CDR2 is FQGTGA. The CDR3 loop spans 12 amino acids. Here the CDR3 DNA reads TGTGCCAGCAGCTTCCAGGGGGATACGCAGTATTTT. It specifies CASSFQGDTQYF.

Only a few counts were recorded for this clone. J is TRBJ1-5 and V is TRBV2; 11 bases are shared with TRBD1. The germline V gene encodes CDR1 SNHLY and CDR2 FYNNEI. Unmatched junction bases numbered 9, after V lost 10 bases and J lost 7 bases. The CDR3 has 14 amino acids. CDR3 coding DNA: TGTGCCACGTCCGCTCGGACAGGGGGCCAGCCCCAGCATTTT. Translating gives CATSARTGGQPQHF.

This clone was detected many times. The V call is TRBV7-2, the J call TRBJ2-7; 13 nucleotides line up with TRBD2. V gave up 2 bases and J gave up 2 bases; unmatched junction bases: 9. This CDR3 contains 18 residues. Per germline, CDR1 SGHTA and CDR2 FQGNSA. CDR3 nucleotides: TGTGCCAGCAGCTTACGCGGACTAGCGGGAGTAAGGCCCTACGAGCAGTACTTC. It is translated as CASSLRGLAGVRPYEQYF. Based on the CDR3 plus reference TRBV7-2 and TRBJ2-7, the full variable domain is GAGVSQSPSNKVTEKGKDVELRCDPISGHTALYWYRQSLGQGLEFLIYFQGNSAPDKSGLPSDRFSAERTGGSVSTLTIQRTQQEDSAVYLCASSLRGLAGVRPYEQYFGPGTRLTVT.

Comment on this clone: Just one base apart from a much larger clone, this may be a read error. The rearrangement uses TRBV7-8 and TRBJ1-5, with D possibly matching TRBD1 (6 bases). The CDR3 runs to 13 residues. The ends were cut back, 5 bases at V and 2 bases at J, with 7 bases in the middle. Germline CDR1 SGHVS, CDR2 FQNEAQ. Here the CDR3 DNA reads TGTGCCAGCAGCCGACAGGGCAATCAGCCCCAGCATTTT. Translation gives CASSRQGNQPQHF.

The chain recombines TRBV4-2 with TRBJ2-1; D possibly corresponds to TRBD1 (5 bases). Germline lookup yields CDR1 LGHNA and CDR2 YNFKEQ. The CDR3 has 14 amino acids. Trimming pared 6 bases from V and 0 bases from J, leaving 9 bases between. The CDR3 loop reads CASRTDSSYNEQFF. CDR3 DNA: TGTGCCAGCAGAACTGACAGCTCCTACAATGAGCAGTTCTTC.

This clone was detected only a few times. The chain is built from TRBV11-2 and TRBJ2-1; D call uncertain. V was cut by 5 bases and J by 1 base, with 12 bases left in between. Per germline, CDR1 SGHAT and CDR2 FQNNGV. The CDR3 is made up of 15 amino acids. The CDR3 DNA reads TGTGCCAGCAGCGAGTCAACACCTTCCTACAATGAGCAGTTCTTC. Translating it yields CASSESTPSYNEQFF.

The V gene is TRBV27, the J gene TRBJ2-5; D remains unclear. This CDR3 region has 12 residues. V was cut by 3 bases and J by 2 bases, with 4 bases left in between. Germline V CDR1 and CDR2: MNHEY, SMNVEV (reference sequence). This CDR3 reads CASSLRQETQYF. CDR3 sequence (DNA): TGTGCCAGCAGTTTGAGGCAAGAGACCCAGTACTTC.

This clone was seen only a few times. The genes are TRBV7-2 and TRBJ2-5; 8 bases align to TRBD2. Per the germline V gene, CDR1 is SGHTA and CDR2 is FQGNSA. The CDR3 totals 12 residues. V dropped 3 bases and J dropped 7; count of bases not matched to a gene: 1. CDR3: CASSLREVTQYF. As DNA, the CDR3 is TGTGCCAGCAGCTTGCGGGAGGTGACCCAGTACTTC.

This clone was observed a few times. CDR3 nucleotide sequence: TGTGCCAGCAGACAGGGGGCGTCTTACACTGAAGCTTTCTTT. Its translation: CASRQGASYTEAFF. The chain recombines TRBV16 with TRBJ1-1; 9 nucleotides match TRBD1. The germline CDR1 and CDR2 sequences are KGHSY and FQNENV. This CDR3 is 14 amino acids long. Trimming removed 6 bases from V and 3 bases from J; junction bases left unmatched: 5.

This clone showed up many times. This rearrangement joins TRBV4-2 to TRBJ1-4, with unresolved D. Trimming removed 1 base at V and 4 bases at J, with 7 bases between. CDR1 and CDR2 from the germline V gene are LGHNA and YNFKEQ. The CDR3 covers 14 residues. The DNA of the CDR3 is TGTGCCAGCAGCCAAGCCGGTCATAATGAAAAACTGTTTTTT. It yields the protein CASSQAGHNEKLFF.

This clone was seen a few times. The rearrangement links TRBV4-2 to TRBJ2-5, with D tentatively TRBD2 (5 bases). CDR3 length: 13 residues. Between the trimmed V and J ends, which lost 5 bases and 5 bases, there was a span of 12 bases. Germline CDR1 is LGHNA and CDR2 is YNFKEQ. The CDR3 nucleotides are TGTGCCAGCAGCTTGGGAGCTGCCGAGACCCAGTACTTC. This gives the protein CASSLGAAETQYF.

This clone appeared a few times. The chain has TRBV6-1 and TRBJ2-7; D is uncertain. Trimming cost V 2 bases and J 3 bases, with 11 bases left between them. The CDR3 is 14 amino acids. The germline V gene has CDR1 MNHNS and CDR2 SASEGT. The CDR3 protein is CASSEFKGGYEQYF. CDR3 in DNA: TGTGCCAGCAGTGAATTTAAGGGTGGCTACGAGCAGTACTTC.

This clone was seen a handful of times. The CDR3 coding sequence is TGTGCCAGCAGCTTAGTGGTAGGTGGGGGCCTGGACGAGCAGTACTTC. Amino acid sequence: CASSLVVGGGLDEQYF. This chain connects TRBV7-2 to TRBJ2-7; tentative D call: TRBD1 (6 bases). Trimming took 1 base from V and 5 from J, leaving 18 bases between them. Germline CDR1 is SGHTA and CDR2 is FQGNSA. The CDR3 is 16 residues long. Variable domain in full (rest from reference TRBV7-2 and TRBJ2-7): GAGVSQSPSNKVTEKGKDVELRCDPISGHTALYWYRQSLGQGLEFLIYFQGNSAPDKSGLPSDRFSAERTGGSVSTLTIQRTQQEDSAVYLCASSLVVGGGLDEQYFGPGTRLTVT.